This TCR beta chain was obtained from a study of T cells after yellow fever vaccination (dated by TCRdb to between 2018 and 2020). Background for the entire study: The SMART-Seq v4 Ultra Low Input RNA kit was used to prepare libraries from fractions with low cell numbers. Bulk TCR alpha and beta repertoires were sequenced longitudinally to track T-cell clones before and after primary and booster YFV17D yellow fever vaccination. Two healthy male donors made up the cohort, one aged 18 to 30 years and the other aged 30 to 40 years. Blood samples were taken at several timepoints before and after primary and secondary immunization, and bulk PBMC replicates and cell subsets were isolated. Overall results and qualifications from the work: After the booster, most clones that had expanded after primary vaccination were detected again (around 96% of CD4 and more than 85% of CD8), suggesting broad maintenance of memory. The secondary T-cell response was found to be weaker but faster than the primary response, with a peak reached on day 5 rather than on day 15. Computational filtering was required because FACS-sorted repertoires could contain abundant contaminating clonotypes from the bulk population. The study included only a couple of donors, which limits how far the findings can be generalized. A small share of clonotypes occurred in both CD4 and CD8 compartments, likely arising from convergent recombination.

This clonotype was seen many times. There is no known antigen for this receptor. Within one base of it there is no much larger clone, and no base qualities were kept. Sequencing took place on an Illumina NovaSeq 6000. TCR cDNA was synthesized by 5'RACE template switching, which introduced a universal primer site and unique molecular identifiers. cDNA synthesis was primed from both the TCR alpha and TCR beta constant segments. Library amplification used two PCR steps, and the second PCR step added sample barcodes and sequencing adapters. Sequencing of libraries was performed on Illumina HiSeq 2500 (2x100 bp) or NovaSeq (2x150 bp). In the authors' own workflow: MIGEC handled demultiplexing of reads and collapsing into UMI consensus sequences, while MiXCR performed V(D)J alignment. Vaccine-responding clonotypes were defined with edgeR using replicate PBMC samples, requiring FDR below 0.01 and a log2 fold change above 5 up to day 15. CD4 or CD8 identity was assigned to each bulk clonotype according to whether the clonotype was present at higher abundance in the sequenced CD4 repertoire or the sequenced CD8 repertoire. The raw public reads went through TCRdb reprocessing: fastp at Q25, MiXCR clone calling, in-frame beta chains kept. Rows with one shared CDR3 protein collapse into an entry with the most common genes and DNA. TCRdb, rather than the study authors, made the V and J calls. Counted in this sample were about 200,000 distinct CDR3 sequences; approximately 3% of them appeared once. The ten largest account for around 3.2% of the sample.

In light of the paper, this sample's treatment or condition label describes: live attenuated yellow fever vaccine strain. PBMCs were isolated from peripheral blood using a standard Ficoll-Paque protocol. Dynabeads CD4 and CD8 positive selection kits were used to isolate the CD4 and CD8 T-cell fractions. RNA was extracted with TriZol from bulk PBMCs, CD4 and CD8 fractions, and dextramer-positive and dextramer-negative fractions. V loses 5 bases of germline sequence and J loses 6 bases, and the interval between the two ends is 14 bases. The CDR3 holds 13 amino acids from the cysteine to the phenylalanine. The sequence is cut down to CDR3 DNA, 39 bases in frame from base 1.

The sequences come from CD4+ T cells sorted from PBMCs, collected 10 days after the yellow fever booster vaccination. This chain is built from TRBV12-3 or TRBV12-4 and TRBJ2-7; the D gene is possibly TRBD2, with 7 bases matching. This clonotype was obtained from a man between 18 and 35 years old who received the YFV17D yellow fever vaccine. The DNA sequence is TGTGCCAGCAGTCCGATTCGGGGGGCCGAGCAGTACTTC. Its protein reads: CASSPIRGAEQYF.